What follows are 32 T cell receptor beta chains derived from one specimen sequenced in a study of CD8 T cells in ankylosing spondylitis. TCRdb processed the 5' RACE reads anew with MiXCR; each CDR3 protein has one entry. The sample lists 240,000 or so distinct CDR3 sequences, roughly 8.6% occurring once. Source material: blood, either unsorted or a sorted T cell fraction (not recorded which). The receptors stem from a male donor with ankylosing spondylitis or in good health (not recorded which).

This clonotype was picked up a small number of times. The genes are TRBV7-2 and TRBJ2-3; D possibly matches TRBD1 or TRBD2 (6 bases each). Germline V gene data show CDR1 as SGHTA and CDR2 as FQGNSA. The CDR3 length is 15 residues. Trimming left V 5 bases short and J 5 bases short, with 17 bases between. CDR3 sequence: CASSLSRGRRDTQYF. As DNA, the CDR3 is TGTGCCAGCAGCCTTAGCCGGGGGCGCAGAGATACGCAGTATTTT.

Many counts were recorded for this clonotype. The gene calls are TRBV5-1 and TRBJ2-5; 9 bases are a match to TRBD2. The V and J ends lost 7 bases and 5 bases, in that order; junction bases with no gene match: 9. The V gene's germline CDR1 is SGHRS and CDR2 YFSETQ. The CDR3 is 14 amino acids. DNA for the CDR3: TGCGCCAGCCGCGGGACTAGCTTACGGGAGACCCAGTACTTC. Translation: CASRGTSLRETQYF.

This clonotype was counted at least ten times. The chain uses TRBV4-2 and TRBJ2-1; 11 bases match TRBD2. The CDR3 has 16 residues. Germline V CDR1 and CDR2: LGHNA, YNFKEQ. Trimming took 2 bases from V and 9 from J; bases not matched to a gene: 9. The CDR3 protein is CASSQSERLAGGEQFF. CDR3 sequence (DNA): TGTGCCAGCAGCCAATCTGAACGGCTAGCGGGGGGTGAGCAGTTCTTC.

This clonotype has ten or more counts. The gene calls are TRBV7-8 and TRBJ2-3; TRBD2 aligns across 7 bases. Germline-derived CDR1 and CDR2 are SGHVS and FQNEAQ. The J segment lost 6 bases and the V segment lost 1 base, leaving 16 bases of the junction unmatched. This CDR3 is built from 18 residues. CDR3 sequence: CASSLVGSGTKVTDTQYF. The CDR3 DNA follows: TGTGCCAGCAGCTTAGTGGGGTCGGGGACTAAAGTTACTGATACGCAGTATTTT.

This clonotype was counted only a few times. The chain joins TRBV4-2 to TRBJ2-5, with 9 positions matching TRBD2. There are 18 residues in the CDR3. Trimming removed 4 bases from V and 2 bases from J; junction bases left unmatched: 14. Germline-derived CDR1 and CDR2 are LGHNA and YNFKEQ. CDR3 nucleotide sequence: TGTGCCAGCAGCCTCCTGTCGAGAGGGACTAGCACTCAAGAGACCCAGTACTTC. It yields the protein CASSLLSRGTSTQETQYF.

This clonotype was observed many times. This rearrangement joins TRBV20-1 to TRBJ2-2; 7 positions agree with TRBD1. From germline, CDR1 is DFQATT and CDR2 SNEGSKA (reference sequence). The ends lost 6 bases at V and 2 bases at J; junction bases unmatched: 12. The CDR3 contains 16 residues. The CDR3 reads CSAATRDSHNTGELFF. CDR3 bases: TGCAGTGCGGCTACCCGGGACAGCCACAACACCGGGGAGCTGTTTTTT.

This clonotype showed up just a few times. The rearrangement links TRBV7-2 to TRBJ2-5; D unresolved. Trimming took 1 base from V and 5 from J, leaving 14 bases between them. The CDR3 has 15 residues. The germline gives CDR1 SGHTA, CDR2 FQGNSA. The CDR3 region has the DNA TGTGCCAGCAGCTTAGGCGCAGCGAGATGGGAGACCCAGTACTTC. Residues: CASSLGAARWETQYF.

This clonotype was recorded at least ten times. V usage is TRBV7-9 and J usage is TRBJ2-1; 11 nucleotides line up with TRBD2. There are 15 residues in the CDR3. Germline V lookup: CDR1 SEHNR, CDR2 FQNEAQ (reference sequence). Unmatched junction bases numbered 7, after V lost 5 bases and J lost 7 bases. As DNA, the CDR3 is TGTGCCAGCAGCCCGGCGGTAGCGGGGGGGAATGAGCAGTTCTTC. This sequence encodes CASSPAVAGGNEQFF.

This clonotype was counted at least ten times. The chain combines TRBV7-2 with TRBJ1-1; no reliable D call. Germline loops: CDR1 SGHTA, CDR2 FQGNSA. The CDR3 covers 15 residues. V lost 0 bases and J lost 5, with 13 bases in between. This chain's CDR3 is CASSLASGVKTEAFF. The CDR3 coding sequence is TGTGCCAGCAGCTTAGCGTCCGGGGTTAAGACTGAAGCTTTCTTT.

This clonotype was seen many times. The V gene is TRBV5-1, the J gene TRBJ1-4; possibly TRBD1 for D (5 bases). The CDR3 is 15 amino acids. Per germline, CDR1 SGHRS and CDR2 YFSETQ. V shed 4 bases and J shed 5 bases, with 15 bases lying between them. The CDR3 loop reads CASSGGERANEKLFF. CDR3 in DNA: TGCGCCAGCAGCGGGGGGGAGAGGGCCAATGAAAAACTGTTTTTT.

This clonotype has a count of ten or more. This chain connects TRBV14 to TRBJ2-2, with D perhaps matching TRBD1 (5 bases). From germline, CDR1 is SGHDN and CDR2 FVKESK. The CDR3 is made up of 14 amino acids. With 1 base removed from V and 7 bases from J, the gap between germline ends came to 10 bases. CDR3 sequence (DNA): TGTGCCAGCAGCCAAGGGTGGGGCCGCGGGGAGCTGTTTTTT. Protein sequence: CASSQGWGRGELFF.

This clonotype was recorded at least ten times. CDR3 nucleotide sequence: TGTGCCACCAGCAGGGATAACTACGAGCAGTACTTC. Translated, it gives CATSRDNYEQYF. The V gene is TRBV15, the J gene TRBJ2-7; no firm D call. CDR1 LNHNV and CDR2 YYDKDF come from the germline V gene (reference sequence). This CDR3 has 12 amino acids. With 3 bases removed from V and 3 bases from J, the gap between germline ends came to 6 bases. Drawing the rest from reference TRBV15 and TRBJ2-7, the complete variable domain is DAMVIQNPRYQVTQFGKPVTLSCSQTLNHNVMYWYQQKSSQAPKLLFHYYDKDFNNEADTPDNFQSRRPNTSFCFLDIRSPGLGDTAMYLCATSRDNYEQYFGPGTRLTVT.

This clonotype showed up many times. V usage is TRBV19 and J usage is TRBJ1-2; tentative D call: TRBD1 (6 bases). Trimming stripped 6 bases from V and 4 bases from J, with 12 bases between. In germline, CDR1 is LNHDA, CDR2 SQIVND (reference sequence). This CDR3 is built from 13 residues. The CDR3 nucleotides are TGTGCCAGTAGGAGACAGGAGGTCTATGGCTACACCTTC. This gives the protein CASRRQEVYGYTF. Combining the CDR3 with reference TRBV19 and TRBJ1-2 gives the whole variable domain DGGITQSPKYLFRKEGQNVTLSCEQNLNHDAMYWYRQDPGQGLRLIYYSQIVNDFQKGDIAEGYSVSREKKESFPLTVTSAQKNPTAFYLCASRRQEVYGYTFGSGTRLTVV.

This clonotype was counted many times. This rearrangement joins TRBV7-8 to TRBJ1-1, with D possibly TRBD1 on 5 matching bases. The CDR3 totals 13 residues. V was pared by 7 bases and J by 4 bases, with 13 bases between. Germline-derived CDR1 and CDR2 are SGHVS and FQNEAQ. Here the CDR3 reads CASTGQGATEAFF. CDR3 in DNA: TGTGCCAGCACAGGTCAGGGTGCCACTGAAGCTTTCTTT.

This clonotype occurred many times. The chain employs TRBV20-1 and TRBJ2-3; perhaps TRBD2 as D (5 bases). There are 14 residues in the CDR3. Germline CDR1 reads DFQATT; CDR2 reads SNEGSKA (reference sequence). V lost 2 bases and J 1 base, leaving 10 bases between the germline ends. CDR3 residues: CSARSGLGTDTQYF. CDR3 nucleotide sequence: TGCAGTGCTAGATCCGGACTTGGCACAGATACGCAGTATTTT.

The chain joins TRBV7-2 to TRBJ2-1; TRBD2 agrees at 8 bases. The germline V gene encodes CDR1 SGHTA and CDR2 FQGNSA. After removal of 5 bases from V and 2 bases from J, the junction contained 5 bases not matched to a gene. This CDR3 comprises 15 residues. CDR3 sequence: CASSETSETYNEQFF. The CDR3 DNA reads as TGTGCCAGCAGCGAGACTAGCGAGACCTACAATGAGCAGTTCTTC.

The chain has TRBV30 and TRBJ1-2; the match to TRBD1 covers 7 bases. Germline trimming cut 1 base from V and 5 bases from J; bases unmatched to any gene: 4. The CDR3 runs to 13 residues. Looked up from germline, CDR1 is GTSNPN and CDR2 is SVGIG (reference sequence). The CDR3 spells CAWSGQGGYGYTF. CDR3 in DNA: TGTGCCTGGAGTGGACAGGGCGGTTATGGCTACACCTTC.

This clonotype was recorded many times. The chain employs TRBV7-9 and TRBJ2-3, with a weak D call TRBD2 (6 bases). Trimming cost V 7 bases and J 0 bases, with 17 bases left between them. The CDR3 is 16 amino acids. Germline V CDR1 and CDR2: SEHNR, FQNEAQ (reference sequence). In DNA, the CDR3 is TGTGCCAGCATCCCTCCCAGCGGGTGGAGCACAGATACGCAGTATTTT. It codes for CASIPPSGWSTDTQYF.

This clonotype has a count of ten or more. This chain joins TRBV5-4 and TRBJ1-2; no definite D call. V gave up 0 bases and J gave up 2 bases, with 11 bases separating them. Germline values: CDR1 SGHNT, CDR2 YYREEE (reference sequence). There are 15 residues in the CDR3. The CDR3 is CASSLDRVLNYGYTF. The CDR3 DNA follows: TGTGCCAGCAGCTTGGATAGGGTCCTAAACTATGGCTACACCTTC.

This clonotype appeared many times. The rearrangement joins TRBV5-1 to TRBJ2-7; tentative D call: TRBD1 (6 bases). This CDR3 region has 16 residues. CDR1 SGHRS and CDR2 YFSETQ come from the germline V gene. V shed 2 bases and J shed 7 bases, with 22 bases lying between them. CDR3 sequence: CASSFDPGTRMGEQYF. As DNA, the CDR3 is TGCGCCAGCAGCTTTGACCCCGGGACAAGGATGGGAGAGCAGTACTTC.

This clonotype has a handful of counts. V usage is TRBV5-8 and J usage is TRBJ1-6, with 9 bases aligning to TRBD1. The V gene end was trimmed by 4 bases and the J gene end by 8 bases; junction bases not matched to a gene: 10. This CDR3 region has 16 residues. The germline V gene encodes CDR1 SGHTS and CDR2 YDEGEE. The CDR3 DNA follows: TGTGCCAGCAGCAGGCCCTACGGGACAGGGTATTCACCCCTCCACTTT. Translated, it gives CASSRPYGTGYSPLHF.

This clonotype was recorded many times. The chain combines TRBV20-1 with TRBJ2-1, with 9 bases lining up with TRBD1. The CDR3 loop spans 15 amino acids. The V segment lost 6 bases and the J segment 3 bases; nucleotides outside the gene matches: 9. Germline V gene lookup returns CDR1 DFQATT and CDR2 SNEGSKA (reference sequence). The CDR3 sequence: CSATDRGRLYNEQFF. CDR3 DNA sequence: TGCAGTGCAACCGACAGGGGGAGGCTCTACAATGAGCAGTTCTTC.

This clonotype was counted between two and nine times. The chain combines TRBV7-2 with TRBJ2-5; 7 bases line up with TRBD2. This CDR3 spans 15 amino acids. Germline-derived CDR1 and CDR2 are SGHTA and FQGNSA. The junction had 6 bases not matched to a gene; V was cut back by 2 bases and J by 3 bases. In DNA form, the CDR3 reads TGTGCCAGCAGCTTATGGGGGGGGGGAAAAGAGACCCAGTACTTC. Translation: CASSLWGGGKETQYF.

This clonotype was detected a few times. The rearrangement links TRBV5-5 to TRBJ1-3; D call uncertain. Germline loops: CDR1 SGHKS, CDR2 YYEKEE (reference sequence). The CDR3 totals 14 residues. The V end was cut by 1 base, the J end by 0 bases, with 5 bases between. The CDR3 spells CASSLRSSGNTIYF. CDR3 DNA: TGTGCCAGCAGCTTGCGGAGCTCTGGAAACACCATATATTTT. Drawing the rest from reference TRBV5-5 and TRBJ1-3, the complete variable domain is DAGVTQSPTHLIKTRGQQVTLRCSPISGHKSVSWYQQVLGQGPQFIFQYYEKEERGRGNFPDRFSARQFPNYSSELNVNALLLGDSALYLCASSLRSSGNTIYFGEGSWLTVV.

This clonotype turned up a few times. This chain joins TRBV20-1 and TRBJ1-2; D possibly corresponds to TRBD1 (6 bases). Trimming removed 4 bases from V and 7 bases from J, with 22 bases in between. The CDR3 sequence is 15 residues long. CDR1 and CDR2 (germline): DFQATT, SNEGSKA (reference sequence). DNA of the CDR3: TGCAGTGCTAATCCCCGGGCCCGGGGGCAATTTGGCTACACCTTC. Translated: CSANPRARGQFGYTF.

As concerns this clonotype: This may come from a read error, since a much larger clone is one base off. V and J are TRBV29-1 and TRBJ2-7; TRBD1 is a possible D gene (6 bases). The CDR3 loop spans 11 amino acids. V shed 4 bases and J shed 7 bases, with 11 bases lying between them. Germline V lookup: CDR1 SQVTM, CDR2 ANQGSEA. The CDR3 reads CSVGRGTEQYF. The DNA of the CDR3 is TGCAGCGTTGGCAGGGGTACAGAGCAGTACTTC.

V is TRBV5-6 and J is TRBJ2-7; 10 bases match TRBD1. The CDR3 has 14 residues. J gave up 4 bases and V 3 bases, and 4 bases lay outside the gene matches. Germline CDR1 reads SGHDT; CDR2 reads YYEEEE. Written as DNA, the CDR3 is TGTGCCAGCAGCTGTCGGGACAGGGGTTACGAGCAGTACTTC. Protein sequence: CASSCRDRGYEQYF.

The sample holds many counts of this clonotype. This chain links TRBV7-6 with TRBJ2-7, with D perhaps TRBD1 (6 bases). V lost 1 base and J 2 bases, leaving 9 bases between the germline ends. The V gene's germline CDR1 is SGHVS and CDR2 FNYEAQ. The CDR3 runs to 14 residues. CDR3 nucleotide sequence: TGTGCCAGCAGCTTAGAGGACAGTACCTACGAGCAGTACTTC. Translation gives CASSLEDSTYEQYF. Full variable domain (rest looked up from reference TRBV7-6 and TRBJ2-7): GAGVSQSPRYKVTKRGQDVALRCDPISGHVSLYWYRQALGQGPEFLTYFNYEAQQDKSGLPNDRFSAERPEGSISTLTIQRTEQRDSAMYRCASSLEDSTYEQYFGPGTRLTVT.

This clonotype was seen at least ten times. This chain links TRBV6-5 with TRBJ2-2, with no clear D. The V end was cut by 7 bases, the J end by 3 bases, with 6 bases between. Germline V gene lookup returns CDR1 MNHEY and CDR2 SVGAGI. The CDR3 is 12 residues long. The CDR3 DNA follows: TGTGCCAGCATCGACGACACCGGGGAGCTGTTTTTT. Its protein product is CASIDDTGELFF.

This clonotype was counted between two and nine times. The gene calls are TRBV4-3 and TRBJ2-6; 7 bases agree with TRBD1. This CDR3 region has 15 residues. V lost 4 bases, J lost 12 bases, and 12 bases stayed unmatched. The V gene's germline CDR1 is LGHNA and CDR2 YSLEER. In nucleotides, the CDR3 is TGCGCCAGCAGCCGAGAGAGGGGACAGTCAGTCGTCCTGACTTTC. Translation: CASSRERGQSVVLTF.

Ten or more counts support this clonotype. The gene calls are TRBV6-2 or TRBV6-3 and TRBJ2-6, with D possibly matching TRBD2 (6 bases). There are 17 residues in the CDR3. V dropped 2 bases and J dropped 2 bases, with 13 bases sitting between them. The germline V gene encodes CDR1 MNHEY and CDR2 SVGEGT. The DNA of the CDR3 is TGTGCCAGCAGTTACGGAGGCGGAGGGGCTGGGGCCAACGTCCTGACTTTC. Residues: CASSYGGGGAGANVLTF.

This clonotype was detected many times. This chain connects TRBV20-1 to TRBJ2-3; weak D call: TRBD2 (6 bases). This CDR3 comprises 14 residues. The germline V gene encodes CDR1 DFQATT and CDR2 SNEGSKA (reference sequence). V lost 3 bases and J 2 bases, leaving 12 bases between the germline ends. For the CDR3, the DNA is TGCAGTGCTAGTTTCCGGGGGTCCACAGATACGCAGTATTTT. Its protein product is CSASFRGSTDTQYF.